The clone carrying this TCR beta chain was picked up a small number of times. As yet, its antigen is unknown. This entry is derived from a study of cytomegalovirus exposure and HLA in healthy donors. This PCR relied on a set of 60 Vbeta primers and 13 Jbeta primers. Sequencing used immunoSEQ multiplex PCR; TCRdb keeps in-frame clones, though not all of them. Among 150,000 to 180,000 clones listed, about four fifths were seen once. Study-level results: In vitro assays verified that a few CMV-associated chains recognized CMV antigens specifically.

The CDR3 spans 15 residues. Between the trimmed V and J ends, which lost 5 bases and 0 bases, there was a span of 13 bases. The germline CDR1 and CDR2 sequences are SGHVS and FNYEAQ. Sequencing was performed on PBMCs. The source of this sequence is a man younger than 35 in good health and CMV-seronegative. V is TRBV7-6 and J is TRBJ1-1; maybe TRBD1 (5 bases). The CDR3 protein is CASSLIPDMNTEAFF. Here the CDR3 DNA reads TGTGCCAGCAGCCTTATCCCGGACATGAACACTGAAGCTTTCTTT.